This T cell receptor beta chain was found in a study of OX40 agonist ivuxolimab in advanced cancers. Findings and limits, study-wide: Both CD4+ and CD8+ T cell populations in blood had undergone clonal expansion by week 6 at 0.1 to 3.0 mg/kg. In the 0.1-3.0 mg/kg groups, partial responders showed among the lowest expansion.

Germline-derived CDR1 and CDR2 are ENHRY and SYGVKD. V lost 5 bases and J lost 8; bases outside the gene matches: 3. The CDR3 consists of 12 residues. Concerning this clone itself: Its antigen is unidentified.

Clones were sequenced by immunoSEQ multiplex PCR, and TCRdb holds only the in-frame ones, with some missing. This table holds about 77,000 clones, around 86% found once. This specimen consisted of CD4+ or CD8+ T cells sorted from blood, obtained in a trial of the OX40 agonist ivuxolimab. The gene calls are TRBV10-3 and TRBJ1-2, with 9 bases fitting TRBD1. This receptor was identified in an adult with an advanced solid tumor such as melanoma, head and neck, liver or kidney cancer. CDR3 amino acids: CAISPGTGGYTF. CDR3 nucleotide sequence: TGTGCCATCAGTCCCGGGACAGGGGGCTACACCTTC.